This T cell receptor (beta chain) was observed in a study of blood T cell repertoires in COVID-19. At the level of the study: COVID-19 samples from acute and convalescent phases originated in the United States, Italy and Spain. The analysed material was cDNA or gDNA that came from T cells, B-cell-depleted T cells, or PBMCs.

Only in-frame clones appear in the TCRdb table, and some are missing; sequencing was by immunoSEQ multiplex PCR. The sample carries tens of thousands of clones, 84% recorded once. The TCR was taken from a woman aged 55-75 years with acute or convalescent COVID-19. The source material was peripheral blood.

The CDR3 loop reads CASSLQTDTQYF. Written as DNA, the CDR3 is TGTGCCAGCAGCTTACAGACAGATACGCAGTATTTT. The chain is built from TRBV7-9 and TRBJ2-3, with D unclear. Per germline, CDR1 SEHNR and CDR2 FQNEAQ (reference sequence). With 2 bases removed from V and 3 bases from J, the gap between germline ends came to 3 bases. The CDR3 runs to 12 residues. Full variable domain (missing parts from reference TRBV7-9 and TRBJ2-3): DTGVSQNPRHKITKRGQNVTFRCDPISEHNRLYWYRQTLGQGPEFLTYFQNEAQLEKSRLLSDRFSAERPKGSFSTLEIQRTEQGDSAMYLCASSLQTDTQYFGPGTRLTVL.